This T cell receptor (beta chain) appears in the sequencing data of a study of TIL therapy for anti-PD-1-resistant metastatic lung cancer. About the study: Most patients had lung adenocarcinoma; a few tumors were EGFR-mutant, two ALK-rearranged; half smoked currently or formerly.

The length of the CDR3 is 18 residues. Germline CDR1 and CDR2: MNHEY and SMNVEV (reference sequence). V was shortened by 3 bases and J by 11 bases, with 29 bases between the two germline ends. This was the immunoSEQ v3 assay. Sequenced by immunoSEQ multiplex PCR; TCRdb stores in-frame clones only, minus some. The table shows around 100,000 clones, with approximately 65% occurring only once. As to time point: pre-treatment sample, taken before nivolumab and TIL therapy. Most excised metastases sampled were pleural nodules or supraclavicular lymph nodes. Patients then received nivolumab; progressors got lymphodepletion, TIL and IL-2. Patients were adults with stage 4 NSCLC.

This TCR came from a person aged 25 to 79 with non-small cell lung cancer. The source material was tumor tissue, sampled at baseline. The V and J genes are TRBV27 and TRBJ2-1, with D perhaps TRBD1 or TRBD2 (6 bases each). The CDR3 loop is CASSFRWGSRGGSSQQFF. The DNA of the CDR3 is TGTGCCAGCAGTTTTCGATGGGGGAGTCGAGGGGGGTCTTCTCAGCAGTTCTTC.